Below, 3 T cell receptor beta chains from the same sample are listed, as sequenced in a study of T cells in Graves' hyperthyroidism and ophthalmopathy. RNA transcripts provided the source from which TCR beta CDR3 regions were amplified. The HTBI primer set served for first-round RT-PCR of the TCR CDR3. TCRdb used MiXCR to reprocess the multiplex PCR reads, holding one entry per CDR3 protein. The sample includes roughly 110,000 distinct CDR3 sequences, roughly 15% seen only once; the top ten take about 44%. The sample comprised blood. Receptors were obtained from a woman aged 45-60 years with Graves' hyperthyroidism.

This clonotype was seen ten or more times. The rearrangement uses TRBV28 and TRBJ2-7, with D tentatively TRBD1 or TRBD2 (5 bases each). This CDR3 is built from 13 residues. Trimming removed 5 bases at V and 6 bases at J, with 14 bases between. In germline, CDR1 is MDHEN, CDR2 SYDVKM. This CDR3 reads CASSPGQSTEQYF. The CDR3 coding sequence is TGTGCCAGCAGTCCGGGGCAGTCCACCGAGCAGTACTTC.

This clonotype was counted at least ten times. The chain carries TRBV30 and TRBJ1-3; TRBD1 might be the D (5 bases). V was cut by 1 base and J by 6 bases, with 13 bases left in between. The V gene's germline CDR1 is GTSNPN and CDR2 SVGIG (reference sequence). The CDR3 loop spans 14 amino acids. The CDR3 DNA sequence: TGTGCCTGGAGTGCTCAGGGTCGTCAAAACACCATATATTTT. Translated: CAWSAQGRQNTIYF.

This clonotype has only a few counts. In nucleotides, the CDR3 is TGCGCCAGCAGCGGGACAGGGGCCTCTAACTATGGCTACACCTTC. Its protein is CASSGTGASNYGYTF. J is TRBJ1-2 and V is TRBV5-1, with 10 bases matching TRBD1. The trim removed 4 bases at V and 0 bases at J, leaving 3 bases unmatched. The germline V gene encodes CDR1 SGHRS and CDR2 YFSETQ. The CDR3 has 15 residues.